This TCR beta chain is drawn from a study of Ad26.COV2.S vaccination and SARS-CoV-2 variants. Treatment noted: about 20 received Ad26.COV2.S at low or high dose, single or two shots; about 5 received placebo; per-sample allocation not given. On day 63 after the first injection, vaccine and placebo recipients gave samples. Overall study results and limits: Recipients of vaccine and of placebo showed similar breadth of their non-spike TCR repertoires.

V gave up 6 bases and J gave up 7 bases; unmatched junction bases: 10. The germline CDR1 and CDR2 sequences are MNHEY and SVGAGI. This CDR3 region has 14 residues. Concerning this clone: What it binds is unknown.

Generated by immunoSEQ multiplex PCR, the TCRdb table keeps only in-frame clones and is missing some. This sample has approximately 360,000 clones, with 83% found just once. This sequence originates from a person aged 18 to 65 who received the Ad26.COV2.S COVID-19 vaccine or a placebo. The V gene is TRBV6-5, the J gene TRBJ1-2, with 8 bases that match TRBD1. Here the sequenced sample was peripheral blood, taken in a trial of Ad26.COV2.S vaccine versus placebo. For the CDR3, the DNA is TGTGCCAGCAGACGGGACAGGCAGCCCGGTGGCTACACCTTC. Amino acids: CASRRDRQPGGYTF.